This TCR beta chain comes out of a study of shared clonotypes between healthy human individuals. Study overall: The donor pool was made up of a couple of women and three men aged 18 to 49. There were three CD4 naive, three CD4 memory, two CD8 naive and one CD8 memory plates per donor.

TCRdb's copy holds only in-frame clones and misses some; the assay was immunoSEQ multiplex PCR. The table has 1.5 million to 2.5 million clones, about 95% seen once. CD45RO-negative, CCR7-positively selected cells formed the naive CD8 fraction, excluding terminally differentiated effector memory CD45RA+ cells. Every donor was a Caucasian adult from Nashville, Tennessee. The germline CDR1 and CDR2 sequences are SGDLS and YYNGEE. This CDR3 contains 15 residues. V lost 0 bases and J 4 bases, leaving 14 bases between the germline ends. The sample comprised naive CD8+ T cells sorted from blood. This TCR came from a man between 18 and 35 years old in good health. The J gene is TRBJ2-7, the V gene TRBV9, with D perhaps matching TRBD1 or TRBD2 (5 bases each). The DNA of the CDR3 is TGTGCCAGCAGCGTAGGAGTGGGGTGGGGGTACGAGCAGTACTTC. Translated: CASSVGVGWGYEQYF.